This TCR beta chain was identified during a study of cytomegalovirus exposure and HLA in healthy donors. PCR primers comprised 60 Vbeta and 13 Jbeta primers. Some clones are missing from TCRdb's copy, which holds only in-frame ones; the method was immunoSEQ multiplex PCR. The sample yields 130,000 or so clones, of which the top ten take up 1.5% to 2%. On this clone itself: Its specificity is not known.

Findings and caveats of the study: Overall, approximately 150 TCR beta chains were annotated as cytomegalovirus-associated.

The CDR3 spans 12 residues. CDR1 and CDR2 (germline): ENHRY, SYGVKD. Deletions cut 1 base from V and 6 bases from J, with 4 bases between. The clonotype comes from an older woman in good health and CMV-seronegative. This rearrangement joins TRBV10-3 to TRBJ2-1, with D unresolved. Sequenced: PBMCs. The CDR3: CAISELANEQFF. As DNA, the CDR3 is TGTGCCATCAGTGAGTTGGCCAATGAGCAGTTCTTC.